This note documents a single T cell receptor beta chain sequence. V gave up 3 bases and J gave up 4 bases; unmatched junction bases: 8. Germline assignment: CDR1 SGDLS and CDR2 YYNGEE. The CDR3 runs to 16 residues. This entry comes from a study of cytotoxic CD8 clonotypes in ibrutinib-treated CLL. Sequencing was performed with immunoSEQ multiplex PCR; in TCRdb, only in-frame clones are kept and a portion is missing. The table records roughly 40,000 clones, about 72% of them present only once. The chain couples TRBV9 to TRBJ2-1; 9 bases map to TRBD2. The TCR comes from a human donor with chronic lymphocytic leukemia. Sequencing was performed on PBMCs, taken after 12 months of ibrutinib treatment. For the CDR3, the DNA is TGTGCCAGCAGCGGATCGACTAGCGGATTTTACAATGAGCAGTTCTTC. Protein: CASSGSTSGFYNEQFF.